The TCR beta chain under discussion was sequenced for a study of cytomegalovirus exposure and HLA in healthy donors (dated by TCRdb to about 2017). A note on the overall study: An earlier analysis of several hundred of the donors reported 276 Gb of sequence data and roughly 120 million unique TCR beta sequences obtained from around 170 million T cells. Every discovery cohort repertoire had been produced on one sequencing platform. Of the approximately 370 genotyped donors, 65% to 90% were placed in the genetic ancestry cluster associated with self-reported Caucasian donors. Along with the 666-subject first cohort, a separate validation cohort of over a hundred different subjects was used. On average, over 200,000 unique TCR beta nucleotide sequences were sequenced per donor among a few hundred genotyped donors of the cohort, with roughly 18% of those sequences being non-productive. To predict cytomegalovirus infection status, the study brought together high-throughput TCR immunosequencing, statistical association of individual TCRs with disease status, and machine learning. A later analysis re-examined previously published TCR beta repertoires from several hundred donors and added high-resolution HLA genotyping to investigate patterns of TCR occurrence. Donor age, sex, ethnicity and CMV serostatus were compiled together with the repertoire data. The study aimed to test whether signatures of past pathogen exposure could be identified by cataloging public T cell receptors. The study used immunosequencing to profile the T cell repertoires of around 600 subjects and linked those repertoires to cytomegalovirus serostatus. HLA typing included class I and class II loci at four-digit resolution. A later genetic analysis used genome-wide SNP genotypes for about 60% of the roughly 700 donors, treating that subset as a discovery cohort. The number of donors typed differed by locus, with roughly 620-640 for A, B, C, DRB1 and DQB1, roughly 520 for DQA1, approximately 570 for DPA1, and some 440 for DPB1. The later analysis used no new phenotypic data to find candidate immune exposures, relying instead on TCR beta sequences and their occurrence across donors. To decide whether each TCR beta V gene segment behaved as functional or pseudogenic, an earlier analysis of some 570 of the donors relied on high-throughput TCR beta sequencing. About five DR-DQ haplotypes were handled as single units for association and clustering, since linkage in the cohort was strong. An early release that covered 500 to 800 HLA-typed donors contained approximately 290 gigabases of sequencing data and roughly 84 million unique TCR sequences. Study-level results and caveats: Across donors, most TCR sequences were observed very rarely, whereas some public TCRs were present in many individuals. According to the authors, the approach could potentially be generalized to other disease states and immunological phenotypes. A further reported finding was that TCR beta sequences accurately predicted the HLA-A and HLA-B alleles for most subjects in the first cohort. Because counts were too low, about 18 rarely observed V segments, including chromosome 9 orphons, were excluded from the earlier analysis of several hundred of the donors. This cohort had only TCR beta chains sequenced, and the lack of alpha or paired-chain data limited which features could be detected. In a later analysis, HLA-associated TCR beta chains showed more clonal expansion and lower generation probabilities than non-associated chains that were equally common. A total of fewer than 200 TCR beta chains were listed by the study as associated with cytomegalovirus. Because HLA typing was unavailable for some donors at each locus, only the typed subset was used in association tests. Immune exposure information for the cohort was limited to CMV serostatus. According to a later analysis, most CMV-associated TCR beta chains appeared to be HLA-restricted, and the HLA associations seemed to be driven largely by CMV exposure. Strong co-occurrence of HLA alleles, especially DR and DQ, made assigning TCR associations to individual alleles difficult. At a false discovery rate of 0.05, a later analysis linked around 17,000 TCR beta sequences to specific HLA alleles. In a later genetic analysis, a missense DCLRE1C variant was associated with V-gene and J-gene trimming of TCR beta chains, and the association was replicated in an independent cohort. A cluster of highly shared sequence variants was judged likely to represent a technical artifact of the sequencing pipeline. In a later analysis, several top co-occurrence clusters were reported to appear linked to parvovirus B19, influenza, CMV and Epstein-Barr virus. An earlier analysis of roughly 570 of the donors showed that most TCR beta V segments appeared in productive rearrangements either about 87% or about 30% of the time, which broadly matched IMGT annotations. The classifier was reported to diagnose cytomegalovirus status with high specificity and sensitivity in both the original and validation cohorts. Sequencing depth was assumed to be roughly uniform across donors in the presence/absence analyses, though that assumption may not hold. A later analysis found that TCR association rates varied across HLA loci, with DRB1 alleles showing the most associated TCRs and HLA-C alleles the fewest. In vitro tests confirmed that a few of the cytomegalovirus-associated TCR beta chains recognize cytomegalovirus antigens. Correlated functional status among segregating V segments might be attributable to linkage disequilibrium, but an unknown experimental factor could not be ruled out. The 87-base-pair reads could not distinguish some IMGT-functional V segments, including TRBV6-2 and TRBV6-3, so those segments were excluded. According to a later genetic analysis, donors in an Asian-associated ancestry cluster had fewer N-insertions in productive TCRs than the roughly 700-donor mean.

Receptors were amplified or captured by the immunoSEQ multiplex PCR assay. For the multiplex PCR, a mixture combining 60 forward primers for TCR Vbeta segments and 13 reverse primers for TCR Jbeta segments was used. The CDR3 region of rearranged TCR beta genes was amplified from genomic DNA by a multiplex PCR assay. On the Illumina HiSeq System, the amplified TCR beta libraries were sequenced as 87-base-pair reads. As for the original processing: In a later analysis, some 80 million unique TCR beta chains were counted across the 500 to 850 repertoires, and some 10 million of these chains were shared by at least two donors. A nearest-neighbor algorithm error-corrected the raw reads and collapsed the reads into unique sequences, merging closely related sequences to remove PCR and sequencing errors. Alignment of CDR3 sequences to IMGT reference sequences was used to assign V, D and J gene segments. For a sequence to be retained, a match of at least six nucleotides was required to both a V gene segment and a J gene segment. Rearrangements were called productive when the CDR3 lacked stop codons and stayed in frame with V and J; all others were non-productive. CDR3 was defined according to IMGT convention as the region running from the second conserved V-encoded cysteine to the conserved J-encoded phenylalanine. The earlier analysis of fewer than 700 of the donors excluded sequences that lacked an unambiguous match to a single V gene segment. An earlier analysis of a few hundred of the donors called V segments functional above 56.7% productive rearrangements and segregating when the between-donor standard deviation exceeded 5%. To diagnose cytomegalovirus status from the catalog of TCR beta chain sequences, a statistical classification framework was built. A later analysis assigned V and J genes by comparing TCR nucleotide sequences with IMGT/GENE-DB human TR gene sequences. In a later analysis, CDR3 sequences and most-parsimonious VDJ recombination scenarios were assigned using the TCRdist pipeline. A later analysis defined each TCR beta chain by its CDR3 amino acid sequence plus V-gene family, and excluded reads lacking a unique V-gene family. As a way to deal with suspected cross-contamination and a sequencing artifact, a later analysis dropped 640 or so nucleotide sequences that were highly shared and had low generation probability. For each public chain, a later analysis derived a clonal expansion index from normalized ranks of inferred template counts within each repertoire. In a later analysis, generation probabilities were computed with a VDJ recombination model fitted to out-of-frame rearrangements, and the resulting probabilities were checked against IGoR. A later analysis scored TCR-TCR, TCR-HLA and TCR-CMV co-occurrence with hypergeometric tests, applying a repertoire-size bias correction to TCR pairs. A later analysis estimated false discovery rates by permuting HLA or CMV assignments 20 times. A later analysis grouped co-occurring TCRs with DBSCAN, adding TCRdist sequence similarity when clustering within HLA-allele-positive subsets. Repertoires with fewer than 30,000 or more than 120,000 public chains, plus five repertoires with anomalous nucleotide sharing, were excluded from co-occurrence clustering. Sourced from immuneACCESS, this table was stored by TCRdb with only in-frame sequences that have V and J called. A share of the clones is absent; for the studies checked, an unresolved V gene accounts for under half, and the remainder has no known explanation. Clone size and V and J calls were adopted from that table, with D and trimming inferred from the DNA. For this sample there are 130,000 or so clones; around three fifths appear just once. The ten largest clones represent 2.4% of the sample.

The cohort consisted of 666 healthy bone marrow donors. Cohort members were all nominally healthy when sampled, although unrecorded immune exposures were likely present. The donor tested CMV seronegative and was one of the 352 seronegative cohort members. Each donor provided a peripheral blood sample, and peripheral blood mononuclear cells were used for TCR beta sequencing. Genomic DNA was extracted from the blood cell samples with the Qiagen DNeasy Blood Extraction Kit. Concerning this clone itself: The clone's antigen remains unknown. Nothing much larger sits one base from this clone, and base qualities are not available.

CDR3 length: 14 amino acids, cysteine to phenylalanine. Only the CDR3 part of the read is kept: 42 bases, read in frame from the first base. Trimming leaves V shorter by 6 bases and J shorter by 6 bases, with the junction holding 5 bases beyond the gene matches. The germline V gene (reference sequence) specifies LNHDA as CDR1 and SQIVND as CDR2. The material sequenced was PBMCs. The sequence was obtained from a woman aged 40 to 55 in good health and CMV-seronegative. The chain couples TRBV19 to TRBJ1-6, with 7 junctional bases fitting TRBD1. The CDR3 sequence is CASSPDRANSPLHF. The DNA is TGTGCCAGTAGCCCTGACAGGGCTAATTCACCCCTCCACTTT.